The present TCR beta chain was sequenced within a study of STAT5B mutations in CD4+ large granular lymphocyte leukemia. Study-wide background: Among healthy donors, a particular HLA allele went with more CDR3 'QG' motifs.

Concerning this clone: What it recognizes is unknown.

The table came from immunoSEQ multiplex PCR; TCRdb's copy has only in-frame clones and leaves some out. Of about 31,000 clones listed, around 74% are singletons. The CDR3 consists of 16 residues. Trimming took 2 bases from V and 2 from J; bases not matched to a gene: 5. Germline assignment: CDR1 MNHEY and CDR2 SVGAGI. Study observations and caveats: 8/27 top patient clones versus 2/35 control clones were TRBV06-family. CD4-sorted patient repertoires seemed more clonal than healthy CD4+ repertoires.

Control samples were healthy donors' buffy coats. This sequence joins TRBV6-5 and TRBJ2-5; 10 positions match TRBD2. This clonotype originated in a human donor in good health. The specimen was CD4+ T cells from blood buffy coats. CDR3 residues: CASSYGLLAGQETQYF. Written as DNA, the CDR3 is TGTGCCAGCAGTTACGGGCTACTAGCGGGGCAAGAGACCCAGTACTTC.